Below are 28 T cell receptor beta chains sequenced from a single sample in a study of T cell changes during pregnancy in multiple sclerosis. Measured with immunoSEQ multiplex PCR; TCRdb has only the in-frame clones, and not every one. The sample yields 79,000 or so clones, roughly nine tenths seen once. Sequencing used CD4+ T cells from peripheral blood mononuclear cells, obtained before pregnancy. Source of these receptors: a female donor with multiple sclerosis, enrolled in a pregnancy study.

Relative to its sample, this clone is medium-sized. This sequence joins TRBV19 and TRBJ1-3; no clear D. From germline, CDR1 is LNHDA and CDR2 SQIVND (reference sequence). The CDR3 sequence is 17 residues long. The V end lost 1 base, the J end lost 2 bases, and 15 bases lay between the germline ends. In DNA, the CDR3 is TGTGCCAGTAGTATAGCTGGCGGGAAAACGGCTGGAAACACCATATATTTT. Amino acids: CASSIAGGKTAGNTIYF.

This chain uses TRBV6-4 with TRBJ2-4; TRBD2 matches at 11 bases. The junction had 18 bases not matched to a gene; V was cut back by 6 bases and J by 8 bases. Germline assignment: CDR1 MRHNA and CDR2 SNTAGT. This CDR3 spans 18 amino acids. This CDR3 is CASRLKQTSGAPVDIQYF. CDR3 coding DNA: TGTGCCAGCAGACTTAAGCAGACTAGCGGGGCCCCAGTTGACATTCAGTACTTC.

CDR3 nucleotide sequence: TGTGCCAGTGACTCAGGAGGAGCGAACACCGGGGAGCTGTTTTTT. Translated, it gives CASDSGGANTGELFF. The J gene is TRBJ2-2, the V gene TRBV19, with a possible D match to TRBD2 (5 bases). The length of the CDR3 is 15 residues. Looked up from germline, CDR1 is LNHDA and CDR2 is SQIVND (reference sequence). The V gene lost 8 bases and the J gene lost 0 bases, with 13 bases spanning the gap.

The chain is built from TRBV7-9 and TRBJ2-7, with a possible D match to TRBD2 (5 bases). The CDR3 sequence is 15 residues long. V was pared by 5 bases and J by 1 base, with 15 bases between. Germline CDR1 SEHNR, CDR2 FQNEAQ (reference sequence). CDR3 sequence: CASSAPTGVSYEQYF. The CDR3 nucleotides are TGTGCCAGCAGCGCACCTACCGGGGTTTCCTACGAGCAGTACTTC.

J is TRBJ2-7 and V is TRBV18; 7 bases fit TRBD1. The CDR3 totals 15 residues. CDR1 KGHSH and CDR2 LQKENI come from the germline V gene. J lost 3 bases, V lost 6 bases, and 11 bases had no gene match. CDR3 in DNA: TGTGCCAGCTCTCAGGGGGACAGCGAAAACTACGAGCAGTACTTC. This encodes CASSQGDSENYEQYF.

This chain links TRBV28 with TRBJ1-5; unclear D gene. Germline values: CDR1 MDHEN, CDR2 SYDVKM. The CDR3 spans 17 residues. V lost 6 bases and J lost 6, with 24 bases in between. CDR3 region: CASSPGHAWTLVQPQHF. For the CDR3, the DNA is TGTGCCAGCAGCCCCGGCCACGCCTGGACTCTGGTTCAGCCCCAGCATTTT.

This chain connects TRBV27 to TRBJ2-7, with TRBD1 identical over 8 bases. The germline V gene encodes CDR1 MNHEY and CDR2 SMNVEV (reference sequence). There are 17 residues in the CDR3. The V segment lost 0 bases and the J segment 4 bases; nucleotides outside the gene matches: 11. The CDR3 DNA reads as TGTGCCAGCAGTTTATCTGCAGGGGGCTTTGCGCGATACGAGCAGTACTTC. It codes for CASSLSAGGFARYEQYF.

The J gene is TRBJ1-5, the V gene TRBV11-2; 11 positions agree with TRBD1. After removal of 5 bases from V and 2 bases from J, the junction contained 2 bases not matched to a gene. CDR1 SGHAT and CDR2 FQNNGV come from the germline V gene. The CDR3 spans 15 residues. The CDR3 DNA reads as TGTGCCAGCAGCGTGGGACAGGGGGGCAATCAGCCCCAGCATTTT. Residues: CASSVGQGGNQPQHF. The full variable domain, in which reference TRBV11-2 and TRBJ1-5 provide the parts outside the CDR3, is EAGVAQSPRYKIIEKRQSVAFWCNPISGHATLYWYQQILGQGPKLLIQFQNNGVVDDSQLPKDRFSAERLKGVDSTLKIQPAKLEDSAVYLCASSVGQGGNQPQHFGDGTRLSIL.

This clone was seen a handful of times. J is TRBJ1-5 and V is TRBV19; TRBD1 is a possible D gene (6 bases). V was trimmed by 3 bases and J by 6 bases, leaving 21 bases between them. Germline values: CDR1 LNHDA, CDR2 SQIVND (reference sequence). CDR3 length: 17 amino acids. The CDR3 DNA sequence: TGTGCCAGTAGTATGGGGACACTCCTCCGAATGGGTCAGCCCCAGCATTTT. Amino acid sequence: CASSMGTLLRMGQPQHF.

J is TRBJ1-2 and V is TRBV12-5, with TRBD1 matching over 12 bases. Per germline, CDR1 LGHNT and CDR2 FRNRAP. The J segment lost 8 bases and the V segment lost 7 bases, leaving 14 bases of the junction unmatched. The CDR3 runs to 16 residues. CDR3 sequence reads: CASAPHGGQGAEGYTF. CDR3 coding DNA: TGTGCTAGTGCCCCCCACGGGGGACAGGGGGCAGAAGGCTACACCTTC.

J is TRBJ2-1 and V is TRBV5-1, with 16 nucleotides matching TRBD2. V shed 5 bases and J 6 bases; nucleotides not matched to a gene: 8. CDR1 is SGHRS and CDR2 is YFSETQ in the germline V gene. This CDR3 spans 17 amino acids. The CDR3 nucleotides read TGCGCCAGCAGTCGTACCGGGACTAGCGGGGGGGGCAATGAGCAGTTCTTC. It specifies CASSRTGTSGGGNEQFF.

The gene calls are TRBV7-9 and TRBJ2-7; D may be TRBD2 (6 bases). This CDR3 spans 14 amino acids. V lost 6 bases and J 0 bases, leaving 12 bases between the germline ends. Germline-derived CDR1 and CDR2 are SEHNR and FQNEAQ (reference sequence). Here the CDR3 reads CASRSTGSSYEQYF. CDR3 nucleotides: TGTGCCAGCAGGTCTACCGGGAGCTCCTACGAGCAGTACTTC.

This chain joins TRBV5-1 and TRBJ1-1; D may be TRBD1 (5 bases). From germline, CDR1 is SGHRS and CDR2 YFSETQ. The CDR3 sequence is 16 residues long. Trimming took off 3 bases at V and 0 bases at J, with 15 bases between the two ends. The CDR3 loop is CASSSDGGLMNTEAFF. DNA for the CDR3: TGCGCCAGCAGCTCCGACGGGGGACTCATGAACACTGAAGCTTTCTTT. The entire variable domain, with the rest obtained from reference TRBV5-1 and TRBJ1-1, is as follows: KAGVTQTPRYLIKTRGQQVTLSCSPISGHRSVSWYQQTPGQGLQFLFEYFSETQRNKGNFPGRFSGRQFSNSRSEMNVSTLELGDSALYLCASSSDGGLMNTEAFFGQGTRLTVV.

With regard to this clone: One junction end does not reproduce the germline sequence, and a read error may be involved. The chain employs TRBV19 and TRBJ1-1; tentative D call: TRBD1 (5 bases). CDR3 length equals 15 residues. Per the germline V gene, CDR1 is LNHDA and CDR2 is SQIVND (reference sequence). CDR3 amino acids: CASRMGRQGNTEAFF. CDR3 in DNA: TGTGCCAGTCGTATGGGGCGCCAGGGGAACACTGAAGCTTTCTTT. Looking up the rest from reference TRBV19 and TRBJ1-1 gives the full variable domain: DGGITQSPKYLFRKEGQNVTLSCEQNLNHDAMYWYRQDPGQGLRLIYYSQIVNDFQKGDIAEGYSVSREKKESFPLTVTSAQKNPTAFYLCASRMGRQGNTEAFFGQGTRLTVV.

CDR3 in DNA: TGTGCCAGCAGCTTAACCCTGGACACCGGCTATGGCTACACCTTC. Translating gives CASSLTLDTGYGYTF. This rearrangement joins TRBV11-1 to TRBJ1-2; possibly TRBD1 for D (5 bases). V lost 2 bases to trimming and J lost 4 bases, with 14 bases between them. The CDR3 is 15 amino acids. The V gene's germline CDR1 is SGHAT and CDR2 FQDESV (reference sequence).

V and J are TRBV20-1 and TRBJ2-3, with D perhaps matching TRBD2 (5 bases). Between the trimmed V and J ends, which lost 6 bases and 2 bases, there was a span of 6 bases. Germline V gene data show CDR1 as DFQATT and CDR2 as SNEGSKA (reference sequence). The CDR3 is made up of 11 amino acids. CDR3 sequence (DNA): TGCAGTGCGACTATCACAGATACGCAGTATTTT. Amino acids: CSATITDTQYF.

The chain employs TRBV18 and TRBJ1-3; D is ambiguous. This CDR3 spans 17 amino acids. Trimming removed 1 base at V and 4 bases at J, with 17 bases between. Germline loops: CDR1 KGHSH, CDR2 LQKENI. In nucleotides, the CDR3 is TGTGCCAGCTCACCACTGAACGGCCAGAGGGCCGGAAACACCATATATTTT. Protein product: CASSPLNGQRAGNTIYF. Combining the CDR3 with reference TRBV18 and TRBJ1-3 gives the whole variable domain NAGVMQNPRHLVRRRGQEARLRCSPMKGHSHVYWYRQLPEEGLKFMVYLQKENIIDESGMPKERFSAEFPKEGPSILRIQQVVRGDSAAYFCASSPLNGQRAGNTIYFGEGSWLTVV.

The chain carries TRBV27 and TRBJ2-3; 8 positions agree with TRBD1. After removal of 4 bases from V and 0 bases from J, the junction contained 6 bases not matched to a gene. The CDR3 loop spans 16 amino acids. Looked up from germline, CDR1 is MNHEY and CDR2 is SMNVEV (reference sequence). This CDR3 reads CASSSRTGLSTDTQYF. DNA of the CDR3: TGTGCCAGCAGTTCAAGGACAGGGCTAAGCACAGATACGCAGTATTTT.

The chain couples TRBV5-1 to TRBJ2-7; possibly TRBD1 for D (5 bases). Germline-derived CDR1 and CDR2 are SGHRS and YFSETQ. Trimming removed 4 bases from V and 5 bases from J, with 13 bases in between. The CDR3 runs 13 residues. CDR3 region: CASSAPGMDEQYF. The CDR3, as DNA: TGCGCCAGCAGCGCCCCAGGGATGGACGAGCAGTACTTC.

The CDR3 DNA reads as TGTGCCAGCTCACCACAACAGGGGGACTACGAGCAGTACTTC. It translates to CASSPQQGDYEQYF. The chain couples TRBV18 to TRBJ2-7, with 8 positions matching TRBD1. The CDR3 extends over 14 amino acids. Germline V gene sequence: CDR1 KGHSH, CDR2 LQKENI. V shed 1 base and J 3 bases; nucleotides not matched to a gene: 2.

CDR3 sequence: CASSLEGGRPGSTEAFF. CDR3 nucleotide sequence: TGCGCCAGCAGCTTGGAGGGGGGGCGCCCCGGGAGCACTGAAGCTTTCTTT. The chain links TRBV5-1 to TRBJ1-1; D is possibly TRBD1 (6 bases). The CDR3 length is 17 residues. Germline loops: CDR1 SGHRS, CDR2 YFSETQ. V dropped 0 bases and J dropped 4 bases, with 19 bases sitting between them.

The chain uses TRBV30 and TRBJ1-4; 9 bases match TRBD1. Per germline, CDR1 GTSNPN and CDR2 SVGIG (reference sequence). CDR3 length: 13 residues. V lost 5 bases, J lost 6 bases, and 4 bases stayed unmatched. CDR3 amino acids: CAWCGQGYEKLFF. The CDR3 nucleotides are TGTGCCTGGTGTGGACAGGGGTATGAAAAACTGTTTTTT. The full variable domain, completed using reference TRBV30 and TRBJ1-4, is SQTIHQWPATLVQPVGSPLSLECTVEGTSNPNLYWYRQAAGRGLQLLFYSVGIGQISSEVPQNLSASRPQDRQFILSSKKLLLSDSGFYLCAWCGQGYEKLFFGSGTQLSVL.

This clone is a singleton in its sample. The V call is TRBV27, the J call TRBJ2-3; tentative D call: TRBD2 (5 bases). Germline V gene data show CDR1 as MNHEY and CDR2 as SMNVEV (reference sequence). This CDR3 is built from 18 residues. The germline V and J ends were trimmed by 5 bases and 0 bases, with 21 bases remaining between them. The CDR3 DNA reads TGTGCCAGCAGTCTCTCACTAGGGCAAGCGTGGAGCACAGATACGCAGTATTTT. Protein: CASSLSLGQAWSTDTQYF.

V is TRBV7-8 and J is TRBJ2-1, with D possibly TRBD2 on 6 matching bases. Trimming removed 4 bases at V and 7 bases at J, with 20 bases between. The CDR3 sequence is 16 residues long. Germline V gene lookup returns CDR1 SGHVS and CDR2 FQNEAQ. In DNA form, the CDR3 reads TGTGCCAGCAGCTGGGAGAGGAGGAGTGGGGGGAATGAGCAGTTCTTC. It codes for CASSWERRSGGNEQFF.

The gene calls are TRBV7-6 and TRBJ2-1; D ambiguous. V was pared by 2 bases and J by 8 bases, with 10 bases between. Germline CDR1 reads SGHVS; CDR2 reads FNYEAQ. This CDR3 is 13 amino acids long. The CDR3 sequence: CASSLTESYEQFF. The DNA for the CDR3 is TGTGCCAGCAGCTTAACAGAATCCTATGAGCAGTTCTTC.

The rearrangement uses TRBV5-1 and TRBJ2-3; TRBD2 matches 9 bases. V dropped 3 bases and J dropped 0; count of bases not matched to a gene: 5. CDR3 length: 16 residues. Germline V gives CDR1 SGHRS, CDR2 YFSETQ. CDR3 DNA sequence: TGCGCCAGCAGCTGGCGACTAGCGGCTAGCACAGATACGCAGTATTTT. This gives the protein CASSWRLAASTDTQYF.

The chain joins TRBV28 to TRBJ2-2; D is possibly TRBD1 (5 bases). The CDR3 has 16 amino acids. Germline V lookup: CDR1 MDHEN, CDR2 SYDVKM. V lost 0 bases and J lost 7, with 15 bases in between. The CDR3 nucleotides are TGTGCCAGCAGTTTATGGACGGCCAGGGCAGTCGGGGAGCTGTTTTTT. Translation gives CASSLWTARAVGELFF.

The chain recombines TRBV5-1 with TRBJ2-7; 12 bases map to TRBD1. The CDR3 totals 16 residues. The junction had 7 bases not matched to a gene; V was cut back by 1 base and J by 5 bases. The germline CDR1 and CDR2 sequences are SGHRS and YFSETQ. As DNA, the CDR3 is TGCGCCAGCAGCTTGCGGCGAGGGACAGGGGGCGACGAGCAGTACTTC. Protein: CASSLRRGTGGDEQYF. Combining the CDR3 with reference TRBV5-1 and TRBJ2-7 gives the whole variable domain KAGVTQTPRYLIKTRGQQVTLSCSPISGHRSVSWYQQTPGQGLQFLFEYFSETQRNKGNFPGRFSGRQFSNSRSEMNVSTLELGDSALYLCASSLRRGTGGDEQYFGPGTRLTVT.